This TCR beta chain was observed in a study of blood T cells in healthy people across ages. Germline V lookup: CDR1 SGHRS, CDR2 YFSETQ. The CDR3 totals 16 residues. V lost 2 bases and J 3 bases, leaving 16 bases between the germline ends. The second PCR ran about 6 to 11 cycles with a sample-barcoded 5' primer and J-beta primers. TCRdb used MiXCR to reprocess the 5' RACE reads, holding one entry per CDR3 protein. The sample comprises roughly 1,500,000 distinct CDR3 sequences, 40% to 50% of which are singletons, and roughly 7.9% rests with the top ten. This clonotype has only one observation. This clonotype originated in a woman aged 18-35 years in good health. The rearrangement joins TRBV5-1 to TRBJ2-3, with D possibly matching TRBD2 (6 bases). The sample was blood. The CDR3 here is CASSFGVADQTDTQYF. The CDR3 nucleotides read TGCGCCAGCAGCTTTGGGGTAGCGGATCAGACAGATACGCAGTATTTT.